This T cell receptor beta chain emerged from a study of blood T cell repertoires in COVID-19. Study-level background: T cells, B-cell-depleted T cells, or PBMCs provided the cDNA or gDNA that served as material.

This CDR3 is 16 amino acids long. Unmatched junction bases numbered 12, after V lost 5 bases and J lost 4 bases. Per germline, CDR1 SEHNR and CDR2 FQNEAQ (reference sequence). Original processing notes: From reference gene primer amplification, estimates of nucleated cell counts were derived. Repertoires were generated with immunoSEQ multiplex PCR, while TCRdb's copy carries only in-frame clones and drops some. The DNA was the basis for D and trimming; V, J and clone size are from that table. The table records fewer than 250,000 clones, 65% to 90% of them present only once. Sequencing input: PBMCs or T cells enriched from blood (not recorded which). This receptor was taken from a woman aged 45-59 years with acute COVID-19. This chain links TRBV7-9 with TRBJ2-7; 9 bases fit TRBD1. The CDR3 region is CASSGSGTGLLYEQYF. Written as DNA, the CDR3 is TGTGCCAGCAGCGGCTCCGGGACAGGGCTTTTGTACGAGCAGTACTTC.